This TCR beta chain was identified in a study of blood T cell repertoires in COVID-19. Generated by immunoSEQ multiplex PCR, the TCRdb table keeps only in-frame clones and is missing some. The table lists about 370,000 clones, roughly nine tenths of them singletons. The V segment lost 5 bases and the J segment 8 bases; nucleotides outside the gene matches: 6. The CDR3 consists of 13 residues. Germline CDR1 and CDR2: MDHEN and SYDVKM. This chain uses TRBV28 with TRBJ2-7; the match to TRBD1 covers 10 bases. Material: PBMCs or T cells enriched from blood (not recorded which). The TCR comes from a man younger than 35 who had recovered from COVID-19. Here the CDR3 reads CASSTGTGEKQYF. CDR3 nucleotides: TGTGCCAGCAGTACCGGGACAGGGGAGAAGCAGTACTTC.